This note documents a single T cell receptor beta chain sequence. The V and J ends lost 3 bases and 0 bases respectively, with 19 bases between them. Germline CDR1 reads ENHRY; CDR2 reads SYGVKD. This CDR3 spans 18 amino acids. This sample was taken from a study of blood T cell repertoires in COVID-19. Whole-study context: Whether acute or convalescent, the COVID-19 samples came from the United States, Italy and Spain.

The protocol was immunoSEQ multiplex PCR, while the TCRdb copy is restricted to in-frame clones and leaves out a portion. The sample gives fewer than 250,000 clones, 70% to 90% of which show up once; approximately 2.6% is in the top ten. The chain joins TRBV10-3 to TRBJ2-3; weak D call: TRBD2 (5 bases). The sequence came from a woman aged 70-85 years with active or convalescent COVID-19. The sequenced sample consisted of peripheral blood. CDR3 coding DNA: TGTGCCATCAGTGATGAGGCGCCCGGAGGTCCTAGCACAGATACGCAGTATTTT. The encoded protein is CAISDEAPGGPSTDTQYF.